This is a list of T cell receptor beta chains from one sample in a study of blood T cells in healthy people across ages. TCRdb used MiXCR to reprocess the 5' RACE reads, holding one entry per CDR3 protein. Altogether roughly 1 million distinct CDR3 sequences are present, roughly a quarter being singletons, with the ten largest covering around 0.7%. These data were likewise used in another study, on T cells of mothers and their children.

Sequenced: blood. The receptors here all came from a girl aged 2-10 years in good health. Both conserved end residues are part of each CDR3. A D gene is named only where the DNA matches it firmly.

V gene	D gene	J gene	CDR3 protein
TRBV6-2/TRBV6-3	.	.	CASSLRHPDPNEQFF
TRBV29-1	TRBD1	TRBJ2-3	CSVNRGSTDTQYF
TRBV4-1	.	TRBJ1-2	CASSQGRNYGYTF
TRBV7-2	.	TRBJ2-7	CASSLYPTGNYEQYF
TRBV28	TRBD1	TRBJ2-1	CASSLPYSDRANEQFF
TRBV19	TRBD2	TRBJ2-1	CVSSIDLASGNSYNEQFF
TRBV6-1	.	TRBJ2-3	CASREQGTDTQYF
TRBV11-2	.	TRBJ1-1	CASSLTIQMNTEAFF
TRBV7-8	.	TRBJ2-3	CASSANGAGRPDTQYF
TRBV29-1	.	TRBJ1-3	CSVEGDSGNTIYF
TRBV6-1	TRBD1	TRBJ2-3	CASSTISGTGVTDTQYF
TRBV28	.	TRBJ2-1	CASSRGSPSSYNEQFF
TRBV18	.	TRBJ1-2	CASSRDFNYGYTF
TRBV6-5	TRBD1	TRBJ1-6	CASSSYRGNSPLHF
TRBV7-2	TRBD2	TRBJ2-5	CASSLLAGNTIETQYF
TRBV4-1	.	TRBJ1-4	CASSQGPSGEKLFF
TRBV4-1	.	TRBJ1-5	CASSQDSYGGPQHF
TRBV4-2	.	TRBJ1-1	CASSQDLNGDAFF
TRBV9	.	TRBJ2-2	CASSASLQGIPGELFF
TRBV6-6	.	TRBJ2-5	CASSLGPELETQYF
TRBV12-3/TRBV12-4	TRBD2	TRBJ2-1	CASSPRGMYNEQFF
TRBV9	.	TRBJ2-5	CASSVAGGKETQYF
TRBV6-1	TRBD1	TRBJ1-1	CASSLGQGRGPLEAFF
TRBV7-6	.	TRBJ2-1	CASGLQTPDFYNEQFF
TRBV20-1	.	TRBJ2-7	CSAITSYAGLSPEQYF
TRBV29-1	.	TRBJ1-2	CSVEPAGNYGYTF
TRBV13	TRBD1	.	CASSSLTGSGEQYF
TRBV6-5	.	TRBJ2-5	CASLKGGAQYF
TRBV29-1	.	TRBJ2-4	CSVEVGKNIQYF
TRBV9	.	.	CASSVGLGERYEQYF
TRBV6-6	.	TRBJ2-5	CASIREVAGTQYF
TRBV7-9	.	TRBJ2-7	CASRTGLARCEPVQYF
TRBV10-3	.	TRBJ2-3	CAISGTRSGASTDTQYF
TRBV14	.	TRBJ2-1	CASSPLERGYNEQFF
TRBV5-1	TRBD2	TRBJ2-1	CASSLTGGPYNEQFF
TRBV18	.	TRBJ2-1	CASSPLQGQEQFF
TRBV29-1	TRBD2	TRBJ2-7	CSAWDYQYEQYF
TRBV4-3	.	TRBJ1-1	CASSQDGGENTEAFF
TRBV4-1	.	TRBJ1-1	CASTVTGGPFAFF
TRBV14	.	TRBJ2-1	CASSPPGYDEQFF
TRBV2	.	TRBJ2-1	CASSDWNNEQFF
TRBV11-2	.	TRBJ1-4	CANSSPTWNEELFF
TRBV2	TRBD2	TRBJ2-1	CASNPSGRVSVYNEQFF
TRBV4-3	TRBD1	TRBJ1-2	CASSKGLGDSYGYTF
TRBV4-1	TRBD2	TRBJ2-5	CASSQEISGTGTQYF
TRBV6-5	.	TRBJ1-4	CASSYSYSEKLFF
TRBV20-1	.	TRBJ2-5	CSASQLASQETQYF
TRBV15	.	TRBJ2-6	CATSRGTHFGSGANVLTF
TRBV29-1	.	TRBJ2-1	CSVRYWGRDEQFF
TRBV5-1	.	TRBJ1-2	CASSFGNNYGYTF
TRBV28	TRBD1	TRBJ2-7	CASSAGGQVSYEQYF
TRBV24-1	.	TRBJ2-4	CATSDPTSSVNIQYF
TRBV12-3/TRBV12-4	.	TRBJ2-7	CASRPYGPNYEQYF
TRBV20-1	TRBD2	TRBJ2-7	CSARGFLGREEQYF
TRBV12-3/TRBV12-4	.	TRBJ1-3	CASSPDNTIYF
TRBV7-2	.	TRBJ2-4	CASSSSLGGPDIQYF
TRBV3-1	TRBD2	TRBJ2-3	CASSQDRLAGAADTQYF
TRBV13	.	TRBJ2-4	CASSLDGLNIQYF
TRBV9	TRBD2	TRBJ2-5	CASSHSREGTETRYF